These 19 T cell receptor beta chains share one sample of origin, sequenced in a study of control samples from healthy donors and cancer patients. Sequenced by immunoSEQ multiplex PCR; TCRdb stores in-frame clones only, minus some. The sample lists 100,000 to 150,000 clones, roughly 87% seen once, with roughly 2% in the top ten. Sequenced: blood. The receptors stem from a man in his late teens or twenties in good health.

V gene TRBV6-5 combines with J gene TRBJ1-2; no clear D gene. Per the germline V gene, CDR1 is MNHEY and CDR2 is SVGAGI. The CDR3 length is 14 residues. Trimming shortened V by 6 bases and J by 5 bases, and 16 bases separated the two germline ends. CDR3 sequence reads: CASSLDRTLYGYTF. The DNA for the CDR3 is TGTGCCAGCAGCTTGGACCGGACCTTGTATGGCTACACCTTC.

The V gene is TRBV11-2, the J gene TRBJ1-2; no reliable D call. The germline V and J ends were trimmed by 2 bases and 4 bases, with 11 bases remaining between them. Germline lookup yields CDR1 SGHAT and CDR2 FQNNGV. The CDR3 has 14 residues. In nucleotides, the CDR3 is TGTGCCAGCAGCTTAATTTCCTCAGTCTATGGCTACACCTTC. Its translation: CASSLISSVYGYTF.

The genes are TRBV28 and TRBJ2-6; 11 positions agree with TRBD1. There are 18 residues in the CDR3. V gave up 3 bases and J gave up 3 bases; unmatched junction bases: 7. Germline loops: CDR1 MDHEN, CDR2 SYDVKM. Here the CDR3 reads CASSFSRDRGYGANVLTF. The CDR3 nucleotides are TGTGCCAGCAGTTTTTCCCGGGACAGGGGGTATGGGGCCAACGTCCTGACTTTC.

The rearrangement uses TRBV10-3 and TRBJ1-1; D ambiguous. V was shortened by 3 bases and J by 1 base, with 15 bases between the two germline ends. This CDR3 has 16 amino acids. The germline V gene encodes CDR1 ENHRY and CDR2 SYGVKD. The CDR3 coding sequence is TGTGCCATCAGTGATGGGCAGGCTGGGAGGAACACTGAAGCTTTCTTT. This encodes CAISDGQAGRNTEAFF.

The chain links TRBV3-1 (or the pseudogene TRBV3-2) to TRBJ2-1; weak D call: TRBD1 (6 bases). The length of the CDR3 is 18 residues. Trimming cost V 2 bases and J 2 bases, with 19 bases left between them. The germline gives CDR1 LGHDT, CDR2 YNNKEL (reference sequence). The CDR3: CASSQPHTDRRPYNEQFF. In DNA, the CDR3 is TGTGCCAGCAGCCAACCTCATACCGACAGGAGGCCCTACAATGAGCAGTTCTTC.

The chain has TRBV28 and TRBJ1-5; D is undetermined. V was cut by 6 bases and J by 1 base, with 7 bases left in between. This CDR3 spans 13 amino acids. The germline gives CDR1 MDHEN, CDR2 SYDVKM. The DNA for the CDR3 is TGTGCCAGCAGCACAAGAAGCAATCAGCCCCAGCATTTT. It yields the protein CASSTRSNQPQHF.

V is TRBV18 and J is TRBJ2-1; no firm D call. This CDR3 has 14 residues. Germline assignment: CDR1 KGHSH and CDR2 LQKENI. The ends were cut back, 3 bases at V and 5 bases at J, with 11 bases in the middle. The CDR3 DNA sequence: TGTGCCAGCTCACCCCGACGTGGGGACAATGAGCAGTTCTTC. This gives the protein CASSPRRGDNEQFF.

The V call is TRBV7-9, the J call TRBJ1-6; D is perhaps TRBD1 (5 bases). This CDR3 has 17 amino acids. Trimming took 4 bases from V and 7 from J, leaving 20 bases between them. Germline V lookup: CDR1 SEHNR, CDR2 FQNEAQ (reference sequence). CDR3 region: CASSYTQLLGANSPLHF. In nucleotides, the CDR3 is TGTGCCAGCAGCTATACCCAACTACTCGGGGCAAATTCACCCCTCCACTTT.

The genes are TRBV27 and TRBJ1-5; D perhaps matches TRBD1 (6 bases). V was pared by 7 bases and J by 6 bases, with 7 bases between. This CDR3 has 11 residues. CDR1 MNHEY and CDR2 SMNVEV come from the germline V gene (reference sequence). CDR3 amino acids: CASKQGQPQHF. The CDR3 DNA is TGTGCCAGCAAACAGGGTCAGCCCCAGCATTTT.

A note on this clone: The same CDR3 can be traced to other DNA sequences in this sample. V is TRBV19 and J is TRBJ2-5; perhaps D is TRBD1 or TRBD2 (5 bases each). V lost 8 bases, J lost 2 bases, and 12 bases lay in between. The V gene's germline CDR1 is LNHDA and CDR2 SQIVND (reference sequence). CDR3 length equals 13 residues. The CDR3: CASSPGRQETQYF. The CDR3 bases are TGTGCCAGTTCACCGGGGCGGCAAGAGACCCAGTACTTC.

V usage is TRBV4-2 and J usage is TRBJ1-1; D gene ambiguous. Germline CDR1 is LGHNA and CDR2 is YNFKEQ. Trimming removed 0 bases at V and 1 base at J, with 12 bases between. This CDR3 region has 16 residues. The CDR3 loop is CASSQDDPDPNTEAFF. The CDR3 region has the DNA TGTGCCAGCAGCCAAGATGACCCTGACCCGAACACTGAAGCTTTCTTT.

The chain links TRBV11-3 to TRBJ2-1; the D gene is possibly TRBD1 (5 bases). The CDR3 totals 14 residues. Trimming took 0 bases from V and 4 from J, leaving 7 bases between them. In germline, CDR1 is SGHNT, CDR2 YENEEA. The CDR3 region is CASSLDRDYNEQFF. The CDR3 nucleotides read TGTGCCAGCAGCTTAGACAGGGATTACAATGAGCAGTTCTTC.

The chain has TRBV28 and TRBJ1-4; D is uncertain. The CDR3 covers 10 residues. V lost 6 bases to trimming and J lost 9 bases, with 5 bases between them. Per germline, CDR1 MDHEN and CDR2 SYDVKM. The DNA of the CDR3 is TGTGCCAGCAGCCGGCAAAAACTGTTTTTT. As protein: CASSRQKLFF. The whole variable domain, remainder taken from reference TRBV28 and TRBJ1-4, is DVKVTQSSRYLVKRTGEKVFLECVQDMDHENMFWYRQDPGLGLRLIYFSYDVKMKEKGDIPEGYSVSREKKERFSLILESASTNQTSMYLCASSRQKLFFGSGTQLSVL.

The chain links TRBV6-5 to TRBJ2-7; either TRBD1 or TRBD2 may fit D (5 bases each). Germline lookup yields CDR1 MNHEY and CDR2 SVGAGI. This CDR3 is built from 14 residues. The germline V and J ends were trimmed by 6 bases and 6 bases, with 18 bases remaining between them. DNA for the CDR3: TGTGCCAGCAGGAAAACAGGAGCAGGAGGCGAGCAGTACTTC. This codes for CASRKTGAGGEQYF.

The chain links TRBV5-4 to TRBJ1-4; D is unclear. CDR3 length: 14 residues. Germline V CDR1 and CDR2: SGHNT, YYREEE (reference sequence). Trimming stripped 3 bases from V and 4 bases from J, with 10 bases between. The DNA for the CDR3 is TGTGCCAGCAGCTCTGGACGGTTTAATGAAAAACTGTTTTTT. Amino acid sequence: CASSSGRFNEKLFF.

The V and J genes are TRBV24-1 and TRBJ2-3; no clear D gene. The germline V and J ends were trimmed by 4 bases and 4 bases, with 20 bases remaining between them. CDR1 KGHDR and CDR2 SFDVKD come from the germline V gene. The CDR3 covers 17 residues. The CDR3 region is CATSDDVTKSLSDTQYF. The CDR3 DNA follows: TGTGCCACCAGTGACGATGTGACAAAAAGCCTTTCAGATACGCAGTATTTT.

CDR3 bases: TGTGCCAGCAAGAGGGACAGGGCTTCAGGAAACACCATATATTTT. Translating gives CASKRDRASGNTIYF. V and J are TRBV2 and TRBJ1-3; 9 positions agree with TRBD1. The V gene end was trimmed by 7 bases and the J gene end by 4 bases; junction bases not matched to a gene: 8. The CDR3 totals 15 residues. CDR1 and CDR2 from the germline V gene are SNHLY and FYNNEI.

The chain has TRBV5-1 and TRBJ1-1; D unclear. The CDR3 extends over 15 amino acids. Germline values: CDR1 SGHRS, CDR2 YFSETQ. V dropped 1 base and J dropped 3 bases, with 13 bases sitting between them. The DNA for the CDR3 is TGCGCCAGCAGCTTGTCTCCGGGTGGGGACACTGAAGCTTTCTTT. This codes for CASSLSPGGDTEAFF.

The chain is built from TRBV19 and TRBJ2-1; 8 nucleotides align to TRBD1. The germline V gene has CDR1 LNHDA and CDR2 SQIVND (reference sequence). The V segment lost 4 bases and the J segment 7 bases; nucleotides outside the gene matches: 33. CDR3 length: 23 amino acids. CDR3 DNA sequence: TGTGCCAGTAGTAACCCCCCAGCTTTCCGCGACAGGGGAGATTTTAAAGAGGCTAATGAGCAGTTCTTC. Translated, it gives CASSNPPAFRDRGDFKEANEQFF.